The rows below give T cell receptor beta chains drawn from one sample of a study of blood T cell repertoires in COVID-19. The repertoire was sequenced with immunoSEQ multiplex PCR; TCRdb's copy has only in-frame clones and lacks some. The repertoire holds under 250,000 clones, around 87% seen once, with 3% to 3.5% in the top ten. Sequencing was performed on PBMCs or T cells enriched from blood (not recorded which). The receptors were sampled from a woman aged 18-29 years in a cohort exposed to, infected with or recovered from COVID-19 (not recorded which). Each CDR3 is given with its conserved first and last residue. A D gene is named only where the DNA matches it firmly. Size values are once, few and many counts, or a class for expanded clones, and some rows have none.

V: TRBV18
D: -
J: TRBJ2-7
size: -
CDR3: CASSPPSGVDEQYF
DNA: TGTGCCAGCTCACCACCTTCAGGGGTGGACGAGCAGTACTTC

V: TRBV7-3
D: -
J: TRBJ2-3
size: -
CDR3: CASSFSVGTDTQYF
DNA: TGTGCCAGCAGCTTTAGCGTGGGCACAGATACGCAGTATTTT

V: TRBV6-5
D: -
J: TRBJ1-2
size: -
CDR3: CASSYSHATNYGYTF
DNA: TGTGCCAGCAGTTACTCGCACGCGACTAACTATGGCTACACCTTC

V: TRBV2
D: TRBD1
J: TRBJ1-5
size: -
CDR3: CASRGDRGGNQPQHF
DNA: TGTGCCAGCAGGGGAGACAGGGGGGGCAATCAGCCCCAGCATTTT

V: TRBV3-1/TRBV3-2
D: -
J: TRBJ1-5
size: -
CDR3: CASSRWQGGQPQHF
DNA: TGTGCCAGCAGCCGTTGGCAGGGTGGTCAGCCCCAGCATTTT

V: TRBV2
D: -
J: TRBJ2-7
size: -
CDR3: CASSEIATYEQYF
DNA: TGTGCCAGCAGTGAAATAGCGACCTACGAGCAGTACTTC

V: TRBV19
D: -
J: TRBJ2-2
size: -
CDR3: CASSIASTGELFF
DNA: TGTGCCAGTAGTATAGCCTCCACCGGGGAGCTGTTTTTT

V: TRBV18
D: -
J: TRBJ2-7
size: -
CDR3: CASSPASGSNYEQYF
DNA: TGTGCCAGCTCACCCGCATCCGGGTCCAACTACGAGCAGTACTTC

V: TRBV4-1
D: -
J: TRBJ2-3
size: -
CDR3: CASSPRADSSATDTQYF
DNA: TGCGCCAGCAGCCCTAGAGCGGACAGCTCTGCCACAGATACGCAGTATTTT

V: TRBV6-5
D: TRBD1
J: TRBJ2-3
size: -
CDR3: CASSPGTEVTDTQYF
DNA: TGTGCCAGCAGTCCCGGGACAGAAGTCACAGATACGCAGTATTTT

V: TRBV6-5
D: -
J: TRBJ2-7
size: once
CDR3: CASNLSGVLGYEQYF
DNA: TGTGCCAGCAATCTAAGCGGCGTTTTGGGGTACGAGCAGTACTTC

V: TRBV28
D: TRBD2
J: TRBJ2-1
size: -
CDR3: CASSLLAGAGNEQFF
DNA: TGTGCCAGCAGTTTACTAGCGGGAGCTGGGAATGAGCAGTTCTTC

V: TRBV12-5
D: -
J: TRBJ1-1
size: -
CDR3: CASSGSANTEAFF
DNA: TGTGCTAGTTCAGGGTCGGCGAACACTGAAGCTTTCTTT

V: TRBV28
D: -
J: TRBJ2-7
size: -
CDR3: CASSLVHYEQYF
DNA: TGTGCCAGCAGTTTAGTTCACTACGAGCAGTACTTC

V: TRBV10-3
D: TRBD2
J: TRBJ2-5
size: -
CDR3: CAISVAGAEETQYF
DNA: TGTGCCATCAGTGTAGCGGGAGCGGAAGAGACCCAGTACTTC

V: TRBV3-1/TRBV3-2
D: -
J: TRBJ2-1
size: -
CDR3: CASSQDQLAPETHEQFF
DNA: TGTGCCAGCAGCCAAGATCAGCTAGCGCCCGAGACCCATGAGCAGTTCTTC

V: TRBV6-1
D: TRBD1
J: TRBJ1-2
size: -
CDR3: CASSEIMGQGLRSYTF
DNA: TGTGCCAGCAGTGAGATAATGGGACAGGGCCTTAGGAGCTACACCTTC

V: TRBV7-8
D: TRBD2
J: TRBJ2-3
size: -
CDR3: CASSLVGSAGVEYF
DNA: TGTGCCAGCAGCTTAGTCGGTTCTGCGGGGGTGGAGTATTTT

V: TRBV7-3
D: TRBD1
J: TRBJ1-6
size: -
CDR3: CASSLPGQGNSPLHF
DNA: TGTGCCAGCAGCTTACCGGGACAGGGGAATTCACCCCTCCACTTT

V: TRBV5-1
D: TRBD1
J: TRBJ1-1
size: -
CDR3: CASSFDRAGTEAFF
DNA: TGCGCCAGCAGCTTCGACAGGGCTGGCACTGAAGCTTTCTTT

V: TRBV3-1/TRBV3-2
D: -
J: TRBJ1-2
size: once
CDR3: CASSPSAGNYGYTF
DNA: TGTGCCAGCAGCCCCAGTGCGGGTAACTATGGCTACACCTTC

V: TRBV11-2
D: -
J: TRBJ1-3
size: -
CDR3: CASSLDYGSGNTIYF
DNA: TGTGCCAGCAGCTTAGATTACGGGTCTGGAAACACCATATATTTT

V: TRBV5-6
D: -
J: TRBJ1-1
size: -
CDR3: CASRRGERQFSEAFF
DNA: TGTGCCAGCCGGCGTGGGGAGCGCCAGTTTTCTGAAGCTTTCTTT

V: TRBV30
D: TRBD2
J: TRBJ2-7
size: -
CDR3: CAWSIAGEGYEQYF
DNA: TGTGCCTGGAGTATTGCGGGAGAGGGCTACGAGCAGTACTTC

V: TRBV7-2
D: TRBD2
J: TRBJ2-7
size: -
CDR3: CASSSQAGVLSYEQYF
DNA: TGTGCCAGCAGTTCCCAAGCGGGGGTCCTCTCCTACGAGCAGTACTTC

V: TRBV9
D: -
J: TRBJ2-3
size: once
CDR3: CASSVAGTDTQYF
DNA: TGTGCCAGCAGCGTAGCGGGGACAGATACGCAGTATTTT

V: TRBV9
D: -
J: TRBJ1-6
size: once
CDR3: CASSVAGAGNSPLHF
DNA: TGTGCCAGCAGCGTAGCAGGGGCCGGGAATTCACCCCTCCACTTT

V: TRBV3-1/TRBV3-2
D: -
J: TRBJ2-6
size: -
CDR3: CASSQVGSGANVLTF
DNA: TGTGCCAGCAGCCAAGTCGGTTCTGGGGCCAACGTCCTGACTTTC

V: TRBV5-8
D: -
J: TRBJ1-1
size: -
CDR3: CASSNSLIGGINTEAFF
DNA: TGTGCCAGCAGCAACTCCCTCATTGGGGGCATTAACACTGAAGCTTTCTTT

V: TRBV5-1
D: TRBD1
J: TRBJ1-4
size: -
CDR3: CASSSGTGLPNEKLFF
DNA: TGCGCCAGCAGCTCGGGGACAGGACTCCCTAATGAAAAACTGTTTTTT

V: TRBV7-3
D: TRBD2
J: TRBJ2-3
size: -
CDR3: CASSFNPNSGSGTDTQYF
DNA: TGTGCCAGCAGCTTCAACCCCAATAGCGGGAGCGGCACAGATACGCAGTATTTT

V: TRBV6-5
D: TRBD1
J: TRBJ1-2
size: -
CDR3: CASSRDRNYGYTF
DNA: TGTGCCAGCAGTCGGGACAGAAACTATGGCTACACCTTC

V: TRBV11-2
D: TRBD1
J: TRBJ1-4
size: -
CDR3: CASSLRTGGTNEKLFF
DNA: TGTGCCAGCAGCCTCCGGACAGGAGGAACTAATGAAAAACTGTTTTTT

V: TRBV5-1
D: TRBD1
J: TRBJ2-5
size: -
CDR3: CASSQNPTGGWETQYF
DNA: TGCGCCAGCAGCCAGAACCCAACAGGGGGCTGGGAGACCCAGTACTTC

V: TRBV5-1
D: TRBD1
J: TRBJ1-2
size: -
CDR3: CASSRGQMDGYTF
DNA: TGCGCCAGCAGCCGGGGACAGATGGATGGCTACACCTTC

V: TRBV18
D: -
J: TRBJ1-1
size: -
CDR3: CASSPREDTEAFF
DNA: TGTGCCAGCTCACCACGAGAGGACACTGAAGCTTTCTTT

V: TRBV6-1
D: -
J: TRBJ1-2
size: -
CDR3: CASSESPETYGYTF
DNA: TGTGCCAGCAGTGAATCCCCGGAGACCTATGGCTACACCTTC

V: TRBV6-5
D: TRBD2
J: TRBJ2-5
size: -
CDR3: CASRPGLASLETQYF
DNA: TGTGCCAGCAGGCCGGGACTAGCATCGTTGGAGACCCAGTACTTC

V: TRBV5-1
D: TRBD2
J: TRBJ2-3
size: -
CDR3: CASSLGPRSGDLTDTQYF
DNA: TGCGCCAGCAGCTTGGGGCCCAGGAGCGGGGACCTCACAGATACGCAGTATTTT

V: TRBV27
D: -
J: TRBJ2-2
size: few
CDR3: CASRRSRASGGELFF
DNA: TGTGCCAGCAGACGAAGCAGGGCGTCCGGCGGGGAGCTGTTTTTT

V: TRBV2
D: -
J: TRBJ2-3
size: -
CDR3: CASSERTETDTQYF
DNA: TGTGCCAGCAGCGAACGGACAGAAACAGATACGCAGTATTTT

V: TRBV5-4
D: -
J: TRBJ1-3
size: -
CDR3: CASSHHRVSGNTIYF
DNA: TGTGCCAGCAGCCACCACAGGGTCTCTGGAAACACCATATATTTT

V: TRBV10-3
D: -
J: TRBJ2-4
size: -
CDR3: CAISEGGQTDIQYF
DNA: TGTGCCATCAGTGAGGGCGGACAGACGGACATTCAGTACTTC

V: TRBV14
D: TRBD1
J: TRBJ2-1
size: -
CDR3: CASSPDRGDDNEQFF
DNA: TGTGCCAGCAGCCCTGACAGGGGAGATGACAATGAGCAGTTCTTC

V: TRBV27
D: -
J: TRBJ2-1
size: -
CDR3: CASSYRRSSYNEQFF
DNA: TGTGCCAGCAGCTATCGCCGGTCCTCCTACAATGAGCAGTTCTTC

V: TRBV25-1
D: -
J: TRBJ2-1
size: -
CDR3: CASSQGPQAEQFF
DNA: TGTGCCAGTTCACAGGGACCCCAGGCTGAGCAGTTCTTC

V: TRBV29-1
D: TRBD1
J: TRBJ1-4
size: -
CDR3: CSGELWQGGEKLFF
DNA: TGCAGCGGGGAATTGTGGCAGGGGGGTGAAAAACTGTTTTTT

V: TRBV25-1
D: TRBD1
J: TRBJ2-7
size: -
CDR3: CASSRDRLYEQYF
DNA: TGTGCCAGCAGCCGGGACAGGCTTTACGAGCAGTACTTC

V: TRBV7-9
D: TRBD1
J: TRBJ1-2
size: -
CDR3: CASSLVGGAYGYTF
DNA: TGTGCCAGCAGCTTGGTAGGGGGCGCATATGGCTACACCTTC

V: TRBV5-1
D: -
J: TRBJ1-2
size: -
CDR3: CASSLNGGDYTF
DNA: TGCGCCAGCAGCTTGAACGGGGGAGACTACACCTTC

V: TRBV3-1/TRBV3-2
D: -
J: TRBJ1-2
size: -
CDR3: CASSQDTGTYGYTF
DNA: TGTGCCAGCAGCCAAGATACAGGGACCTATGGCTACACCTTC

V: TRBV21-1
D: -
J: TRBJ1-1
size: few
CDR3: CASSKGTYRDTEAFF
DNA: TGTGCCAGCAGCAAAGGAACATATCGGGACACTGAAGCTTTCTTT

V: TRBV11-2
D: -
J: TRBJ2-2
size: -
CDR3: CASSSGLSNTGELFF
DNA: TGTGCCAGCAGCTCCGGGTTGTCAAACACCGGGGAGCTGTTTTTT

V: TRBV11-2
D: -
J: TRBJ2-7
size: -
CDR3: CASSLGAGGPYEQYF
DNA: TGTGCCAGCAGCTTAGGGGCAGGGGGGCCCTACGAGCAGTACTTC

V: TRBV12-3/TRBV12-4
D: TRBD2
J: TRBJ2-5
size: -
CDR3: CASTELAGETQYF
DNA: TGTGCCAGCACCGAACTAGCGGGAGAGACCCAGTACTTC